This TCR beta chain is from a study of cytomegalovirus exposure and HLA in healthy donors. Study observations and caveats: Researchers counted 180 or so TCR beta chains as cytomegalovirus-associated.

The germline V gene has CDR1 SGHRS and CDR2 YFSETQ. V was clipped by 1 base and J by 4 bases; unmatched bases: 3. This CDR3 is 16 amino acids long. Points on this clone: Its target is not known.

The assay was immunoSEQ multiplex PCR, and TCRdb's table has in-frame clones only and misses some. Counted here are approximately 140,000 clones, 80% to 90% occurring once; the ten biggest clones make up 6.5% to 8.5%. This clonotype was sampled from a woman aged 18-29 years in good health and CMV-seropositive. The material sequenced was PBMCs. The chain employs TRBV5-1 and TRBJ2-3, with 13 positions matching TRBD2. The CDR3 spells CASSLTSGGASDTQYF. For the CDR3, the DNA is TGCGCCAGCAGCTTGACTAGCGGGGGGGCCTCAGATACGCAGTATTTT.